This T cell receptor (beta chain) appears in the sequencing data of a study of blood T cell repertoires in COVID-19. The wider study: PBMCs, B-cell-depleted T cells, or T cells provided the cDNA or gDNA that made up the material.

The authors' processing: Reference gene primer amplification gave estimated nucleated cell counts. Libraries were prepared by immunoSEQ multiplex PCR; TCRdb keeps only in-frame clonotypes and omits some of them. From that table come the V and J calls and clone size; the DNA was used to work out D and trimming. This table holds almost 400,000 clones, 70% to 90% found once. In assigning cohorts, the study relied on participant-reported clinical history. The TCR sequence derives from a woman aged 25 to 45 with acute COVID-19. The specimen was PBMCs or T cells enriched from blood (not recorded which).

The CDR3 sequence: CASSVGWGPQPQHF. The CDR3 bases are TGTGCCAGCAGCGTAGGTTGGGGGCCTCAGCCCCAGCATTTT. The chain uses TRBV9 and TRBJ1-5; perhaps TRBD1 as D (6 bases). The CDR3 sequence is 14 residues long. V was pared by 0 bases and J by 6 bases, with 10 bases between. Germline V gene sequence: CDR1 SGDLS, CDR2 YYNGEE.